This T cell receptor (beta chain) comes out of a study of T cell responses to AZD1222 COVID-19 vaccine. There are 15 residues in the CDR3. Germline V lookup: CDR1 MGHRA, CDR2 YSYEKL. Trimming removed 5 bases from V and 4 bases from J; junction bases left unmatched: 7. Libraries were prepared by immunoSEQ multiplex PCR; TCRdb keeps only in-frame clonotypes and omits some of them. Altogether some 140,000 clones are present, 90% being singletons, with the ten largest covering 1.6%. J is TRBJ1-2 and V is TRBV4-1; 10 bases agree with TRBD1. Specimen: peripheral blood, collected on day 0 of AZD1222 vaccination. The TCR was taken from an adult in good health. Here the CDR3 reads CASSSGTGAFYGYTF. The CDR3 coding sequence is TGCGCCAGCAGCTCCGGGACAGGGGCGTTCTATGGCTACACCTTC.